Listed below are T cell receptor beta chains from one sample, sequenced in a study of early T cells in non-severe SARS-CoV-2 infection. MiXCR, applied by TCRdb to the 5' RACE reads, yields one record per CDR3 protein. The sample records around 80,000 distinct CDR3 sequences, approximately 13% being singletons. The material sequenced was whole blood. The receptors here all came from an adult who was a healthcare worker with PCR-confirmed SARS-CoV-2 infection or an uninfected control (not recorded which). CDR3s include the opening cysteine and the closing phenylalanine or tryptophan. Each record gives: clone size, J gene, V gene, D gene, CDR3 DNA, CDR3 protein. The D gene is left open where the match is weak. Only some rows state a clone size, as once, few, many or a class for expanded clones.

NA,TRBJ1-4,TRBV15,TRBD1,TGTGCCACCAGCAGACACAGGGGGCGTGAAAAACTGTTTTTT,CATSRHRGREKLFF
few,TRBJ1-6,TRBV4-1,TRBD1,TGCGCCAGCAGCCAAGATAGGGGGCCACGGGACCTCCACTTT,CASSQDRGPRDLHF
many,TRBJ2-3,TRBV20-1,TRBD1,TGCAGTGCTTGGGACAGGGGCAAAGATACGCAGTATTTT,CSAWDRGKDTQYF
NA,TRBJ2-3,TRBV13,TRBD2,TGTGCCAGCAGCGCGCGACTAGCGGGGGTCACAGATACGCAGTATTTT,CASSARLAGVTDTQYF
many,TRBJ2-7,TRBV4-1,NA,TGCGCCAGCAGCCAAGTTGATCTGGTAAGGTTCGGCGAGCAGTACTTC,CASSQVDLVRFGEQYF
few,TRBJ2-3,TRBV5-1,NA,TGCGCCAGCAGCTTGGAGGGGTATAGCACAGATACGCAGTATTTT,CASSLEGYSTDTQYF
many,TRBJ2-3,TRBV24-1,TRBD1,TGTGCCACCGGTGAGGACAGGGGAACAGATACGCAGTATTTT,CATGEDRGTDTQYF
NA,TRBJ1-4,TRBV20-1,NA,TGCAGTGCCCCAGGGACACCCGGCGGTGAAAAACTGTTTTTT,CSAPGTPGGEKLFF
NA,TRBJ2-1,TRBV29-1,TRBD1,TGCAGCGCTGGGGACAGATACAATGAGCAGTTCTTC,CSAGDRYNEQFF
few,TRBJ1-2,TRBV11-2,NA,TGTGCCAGCAGCTCCACAGGGCTGGGTCCCTATGGCTACACCTTC,CASSSTGLGPYGYTF
NA,TRBJ2-7,TRBV20-1,TRBD2,TGCAGTGCTGGGGGGGACCCTTACGAGCAGTACTTC,CSAGGDPYEQYF
many,TRBJ2-5,TRBV5-1,NA,TGCGCCAGCAGCTTCCCAGGGACGGGAGAGACCCAGTACTTC,CASSFPGTGETQYF
NA,TRBJ1-2,TRBV4-1,NA,TGCGCCAGCAGCCCCTCGTGGACTGTTGGTTGGGGCTACACCTTC,CASSPSWTVGWGYTF
NA,TRBJ1-1,TRBV6-5,NA,TGTGCCAGTCAGCGGGCAGGGAGTTACACTGAAGCTTTCTTT,CASQRAGSYTEAFF
many,TRBJ2-1,TRBV27,TRBD2,TGTGCCAGCAGTTTAACGGGGCTAGCGGGAGGAGAGTCCTACAATGAGCAGTTCTTC,CASSLTGLAGGESYNEQFF
many,TRBJ2-1,TRBV6-2/TRBV6-3,TRBD2,TGTGCCAGCAGTTACTCTGGGCTAGCGGGAGGGCCAGATCGCGATGAGCAGTTCTTC,CASSYSGLAGGPDRDEQFF
many,TRBJ2-1,TRBV9,NA,TGTGCCAGCAGCGTAGAAGGGGACTTCTACAATGAGCAGTTCTTC,CASSVEGDFYNEQFF
many,TRBJ2-3,TRBV6-2/TRBV6-3,NA,TGTGCCAGCAGTTACTCTGCGGGGCCCACAGATACGCAGTATTTT,CASSYSAGPTDTQYF
few,TRBJ1-6,TRBV20-1,TRBD1,TGCAGTGCTAGGAGGCCGGGACAGCCAAATTCACCCCTCCACTTT,CSARRPGQPNSPLHF
few,TRBJ2-3,TRBV7-2,TRBD2,TGTGCCAGCAGCTGGCCCCTTAGCGGGCCCGTCAATACGCAGTATTTT,CASSWPLSGPVNTQYF
NA,TRBJ1-4,TRBV20-1,TRBD1,TGCAGTGGGTTAGGGGGCACTAATGAAAAACTGTTTTTT,CSGLGGTNEKLFF
NA,TRBJ2-7,TRBV30,NA,TGTGCCTGGAGGGGCAACTACGAGCAGTACTTC,CAWRGNYEQYF
NA,TRBJ1-2,TRBV7-9,NA,TGTGCCAGCAGCTTAGAAACGTCCCCCTATGGCTACACCTTC,CASSLETSPYGYTF
NA,TRBJ2-1,TRBV5-1,TRBD2,TGCGCCAGCTCCCAATCCGGGACTAGCGGGAGTGGGTCCTACAATGAGCAGTTCTTC,CASSQSGTSGSGSYNEQFF
many,TRBJ2-5,TRBV12-3/TRBV12-4,TRBD2,TGTGCCACACAGCGGGGGAACCAAGAGACCCAGTACTTC,CATQRGNQETQYF
few,TRBJ1-5,TRBV6-2/TRBV6-3,NA,TGTGCCAGCAGAGACAGTAGCAATCAGCCCCAGCATTTT,CASRDSSNQPQHF
NA,TRBJ2-3,TRBV20-1,NA,TGCAGTGCTAGAGAGTGGCAGGGACCCACAGATACGCAGTATTTT,CSAREWQGPTDTQYF
NA,TRBJ1-1,TRBV7-2,NA,TGTGCCAGCAGCCGGATGAACACTGAAGCTTTCTTT,CASSRMNTEAFF
NA,TRBJ2-7,TRBV5-6,TRBD2,TGTGCCAGCACCAGACTAGCGGATTTCTCCTACGAGCAGTACTTC,CASTRLADFSYEQYF
few,TRBJ2-1,TRBV12-3/TRBV12-4,NA,TGTGCCAGCAGTTTAGGGACTGTGCCTTACAATGAGCAGTTCTTC,CASSLGTVPYNEQFF
NA,TRBJ2-5,TRBV5-1,NA,TGCGCCAGCAGACTTACGGGGGAGACCCAGTACTTC,CASRLTGETQYF
many,TRBJ1-1,TRBV4-1,NA,TGCGCCAGCAGCCCGACACCCATGGGGTTTTCTTTCTTT,CASSPTPMGFSFF
many,TRBJ2-7,TRBV20-1,TRBD2,TGCAGTGCTAGAGGCCTAGCGGGAGGTTCGGGCTACGAGCAGTACTTC,CSARGLAGGSGYEQYF
few,TRBJ1-2,TRBV6-1,NA,TGTGCCAGCAGTGAAGCGCCAGGGCGGAGGGGAAACTACACCTTC,CASSEAPGRRGNYTF
NA,TRBJ2-1,TRBV18,TRBD2,TGTGCCAGCTCACCACTCTCTAGCGGGATGGATGAGCAGTTCTTC,CASSPLSSGMDEQFF
few,TRBJ2-7,TRBV28,NA,TGTGCCAGCAGTTTAGGAGGGCTTCTAAGCTCCTACGAGCAGTACTTC,CASSLGGLLSSYEQYF
NA,TRBJ1-2,TRBV12-3/TRBV12-4,TRBD1,TGTGCCAGCTCCTCAGGGGGCGGCTACACCTTC,CASSSGGGYTF
few,TRBJ1-6,TRBV20-1,NA,TGCAGTGCTAGGTTATCTCCGAATTCACCCCTCCACTTT,CSARLSPNSPLHF
NA,TRBJ2-1,TRBV6-5,NA,TGTGCCAGCAGTTGTCTAGTGGGGCGGTACTCCTACAATGAGCAGTTCTTC,CASSCLVGRYSYNEQFF
many,TRBJ1-1,TRBV18,TRBD1,TGTGCCAGCTCATCCTGGACAGGGGGAGCTTCTGAAGCTTTCTTT,CASSSWTGGASEAFF
many,TRBJ2-1,TRBV29-1,TRBD1,TGCAGCGTTTATCCCCGCCAAACAGGGGACAATGAGCAGTTCTTC,CSVYPRQTGDNEQFF
NA,TRBJ2-1,TRBV5-1,TRBD1,TGCGCCAGCAGCAGAGGACAGGTCGATACAATCGTGCAGTTCTTC,CASSRGQVDTIVQFF
many,TRBJ2-7,TRBV27,NA,TGTGCCAGCAGTTTAAACCGATTATACGAGCAGTACTTC,CASSLNRLYEQYF
NA,TRBJ2-7,TRBV27,TRBD2,TGTGCCAGCAGTCCACTAGCGGGAGGGTACGAGCAGTACTTC,CASSPLAGGYEQYF
many,TRBJ2-3,TRBV7-8,TRBD2,TGTGCCAGCAGCTTAGGTAGGACTAGCGGGGCGAGCACAGATACGCAGTATTTT,CASSLGRTSGASTDTQYF
NA,TRBJ2-3,TRBV2,TRBD2,TGTGCCAGCGGACTAGCGGGAGTTACGCAGTATTTT,CASGLAGVTQYF
medium-sized,TRBJ2-1,TRBV20-1,TRBD1,TGCAGTGCCCAGGGGGTGAATGAGCAGTTCTTC,CSAQGVNEQFF
NA,TRBJ2-2,TRBV5-5,NA,TGTGCCAGCAGCTTATTTGGGCAGCAGGTGAACACCGGGGAGCTGTTTTTT,CASSLFGQQVNTGELFF
NA,TRBJ1-1,TRBV28,NA,TGTGCCAGCAGTTTATCGACTACAGGGATCACTGAAGCTTTCTTT,CASSLSTTGITEAFF
many,TRBJ2-2,TRBV5-1,TRBD2,TGCGCCAGCCAACTAGCGGGAGACACCGGGGAGCTGTTTTTT,CASQLAGDTGELFF
NA,TRBJ2-4,TRBV20-1,TRBD2,TGCAGTGCTAGTGGGCTAGCGGGCGGGGCCCCGTACTTC,CSASGLAGGAPYF